These 4 T cell receptor beta chains share one sample of origin, sequenced in a study of shared clonotypes between healthy human individuals. TCRdb's table, derived via immunoSEQ multiplex PCR, lists solely in-frame clones and lacks some. The sample has about 2.2 million clones; about 94% are singletons. Terminally differentiated effector memory CD45RA+ cells were left out of the naive CD8 fraction, which was CD45RO-negative and positively selected for CCR7. What was sequenced was naive CD8+ T cells from PBMCs. All receptors derive from a young man in good health. Some clones in this sample may be carry-over from other donors' samples.

This rearrangement joins TRBV27 to TRBJ1-5, with unresolved D. Germline assignment: CDR1 MNHEY and CDR2 SMNVEV (reference sequence). The CDR3 covers 14 residues. V lost 5 bases and J lost 6, with 14 bases in between. DNA for the CDR3: TGTGCCAGCAGTCCTATCTCCCGGTTTCAGCCCCAGCATTTT. This codes for CASSPISRFQPQHF.

The chain joins TRBV7-2 to TRBJ2-3; 7 bases are shared with TRBD1. The V segment lost 3 bases and the J segment 1 base; nucleotides outside the gene matches: 16. Germline V lookup: CDR1 SGHTA, CDR2 FQGNSA. This CDR3 is built from 19 residues. The DNA of the CDR3 is TGTGCCAGCAGCTTGGGCCCAACCGACAGGGTCAATCGCACAGATACGCAGTATTTT. This encodes CASSLGPTDRVNRTDTQYF.

Concerning this clone itself: The sample holds other DNA sequences that translate to the same CDR3. The rearrangement joins TRBV9 to TRBJ2-1; D gene unclear. This CDR3 is built from 13 residues. Germline CDR1 and CDR2: SGDLS and YYNGEE. V lost 0 bases, J lost 5 bases, and 6 bases lay in between. CDR3 loop: CASSVVPNNEQFF. DNA for the CDR3: TGTGCCAGCAGCGTAGTTCCGAACAATGAGCAGTTCTTC.

This chain uses TRBV6-6 with TRBJ1-2; maybe TRBD1 (5 bases). V gave up 4 bases and J gave up 8 bases, with 20 bases separating them. The CDR3 has 15 residues. Germline V gives CDR1 MNHNY, CDR2 SVGAGI (reference sequence). The CDR3, as DNA: TGTGCCAGCAGTTTCGACAGTCGTAGCCTGTTCGGCTACACCTTC. Protein product: CASSFDSRSLFGYTF.